The 23 T cell receptor beta chains below come from one sample, sequenced in a study of blood T cell repertoires in COVID-19. Repertoires were generated with immunoSEQ multiplex PCR, while TCRdb's copy carries only in-frame clones and drops some. This sample has 80,000 to 130,000 clones, with roughly 92% found just once. Material: peripheral blood. Receptors originate from a man between 65 and 80 years old with acute or convalescent COVID-19.

The chain has TRBV24-1 and TRBJ2-5; TRBD2 agrees at 8 bases. The ends lost 3 bases at V and 5 bases at J; junction bases unmatched: 4. This CDR3 spans 14 amino acids. Germline CDR1 and CDR2: KGHDR and SFDVKD. The CDR3 loop is CATSDSGGVETQYF. In DNA form, the CDR3 reads TGTGCCACCAGTGATAGCGGGGGAGTGGAGACCCAGTACTTC.

The gene calls are TRBV27 and TRBJ1-5, with 7 nucleotides matching TRBD1. Germline CDR1 MNHEY, CDR2 SMNVEV (reference sequence). V lost 4 bases to trimming and J lost 4 bases; unmatched junction nucleotides: 13. This CDR3 has 17 amino acids. CDR3 sequence (DNA): TGTGCCAGCAGTTCACAACACAGGGGCCAGATGAATCAGCCCCAGCATTTT. Its protein is CASSSQHRGQMNQPQHF.

Here the CDR3 DNA reads TGTGCCAGTAGTGAACAGGGGAGGTTGGAGCAGTACTTC. This gives the protein CASSEQGRLEQYF. The V call is TRBV19, the J call TRBJ2-7, with D possibly matching TRBD1 (7 bases). V lost 5 bases and J 7 bases, leaving 15 bases between the germline ends. Germline CDR1 and CDR2: LNHDA and SQIVND (reference sequence). This CDR3 is 13 amino acids long.

The V gene is TRBV7-9, the J gene TRBJ1-4, with D maybe TRBD1 (5 bases). Germline CDR1 reads SEHNR; CDR2 reads FQNEAQ (reference sequence). The CDR3 covers 17 residues. V shed 2 bases and J shed 0 bases, with 13 bases lying between them. This CDR3 reads CASSLSGPGATNEKLFF. As DNA, the CDR3 is TGTGCCAGCAGCTTATCGGGCCCGGGGGCAACTAATGAAAAACTGTTTTTT.

The chain uses TRBV10-2 and TRBJ2-2; 7 bases agree with TRBD2. After removal of 5 bases from V and 1 base from J, the junction contained 7 bases not matched to a gene. This CDR3 comprises 16 residues. Germline CDR1 reads WSHSY; CDR2 reads SAAADI. The DNA of the CDR3 is TGCGCCAGCAGTCAGAGCGGGGTCGGGAACACCGGGGAGCTGTTTTTT. Translated, it gives CASSQSGVGNTGELFF.

V gene TRBV7-2 combines with J gene TRBJ1-1, with a weak D call TRBD1 (6 bases). Trimming cost V 4 bases and J 4 bases, with 10 bases left between them. CDR3 length: 13 residues. Germline-derived CDR1 and CDR2 are SGHTA and FQGNSA. CDR3 sequence (DNA): TGTGCCAGCAGCTCCCAGGGGTTCACTGAAGCTTTCTTT. Protein product: CASSSQGFTEAFF.

The chain uses TRBV18 and TRBJ1-1, with D possibly being TRBD1 (6 bases). The V gene's germline CDR1 is KGHSH and CDR2 LQKENI. Trimming stripped 0 bases from V and 1 base from J, with 12 bases between. The CDR3 contains 16 residues. The CDR3 coding sequence is TGTGCCAGCTCACCACCGGGGGGGGCGACGAACACTGAAGCTTTCTTT. The encoded protein is CASSPPGGATNTEAFF.

As DNA, the CDR3 is TGTGCCAGCAGTGTCGTGATCCGGGGTCTTTGCACTGAAGCTTTCTTT. The encoded protein is CASSVVIRGLCTEAFF. The chain combines TRBV2 with TRBJ1-1; D not resolved. Germline values: CDR1 SNHLY, CDR2 FYNNEI. CDR3 length: 16 residues. V lost 4 bases, J lost 4 bases, and 19 bases lay in between.

V usage is TRBV28 and J usage is TRBJ1-5; TRBD1 aligns across 10 bases. This CDR3 contains 15 residues. Trimming removed 4 bases from V and 5 bases from J; junction bases left unmatched: 5. Looked up from germline, CDR1 is MDHEN and CDR2 is SYDVKM. CDR3 in DNA: TGTGCCAGCAGTTCCGGGACAGGGGTGTATCAGCCCCAGCATTTT. Translated, it gives CASSSGTGVYQPQHF.

The chain recombines TRBV5-8 with TRBJ2-3, with no clear D. CDR3 length: 12 residues. V gave up 4 bases and J gave up 2 bases, with 5 bases separating them. The V gene's germline CDR1 is SGHTS and CDR2 YDEGEE. CDR3 amino acids: CASSGATDTQYF. CDR3 coding DNA: TGTGCCAGCAGCGGAGCCACAGATACGCAGTATTTT.

The chain uses TRBV11-3 and TRBJ2-7, with D unresolved. This CDR3 comprises 13 residues. V lost 1 base to trimming and J lost 6 bases, with 10 bases between them. Germline-derived CDR1 and CDR2 are SGHNT and YENEEA. The CDR3 here is CASSLVASGEQYF. CDR3 DNA sequence: TGTGCCAGCAGCTTAGTAGCCTCCGGCGAGCAGTACTTC. The whole variable domain, remainder taken from reference TRBV11-3 and TRBJ2-7, is EAGVVQSPRYKIIEKKQPVAFWCNPISGHNTLYWYLQNLGQGPELLIRYENEEAVDDSQLPKDRFSAERLKGVDSTLKIQPAELGDSAVYLCASSLVASGEQYFGPGTRLTVT.

In this sample, this clone turned up a few times. The V and J genes are TRBV6-1 and TRBJ1-5; 7 bases map to TRBD1. V lost 1 base, J lost 4 bases, and 7 bases stayed unmatched. This CDR3 contains 16 residues. Germline CDR1 and CDR2: MNHNS and SASEGT. The CDR3 protein is CASSEGEGGWNQPQHF. The CDR3 DNA reads TGTGCCAGCAGTGAAGGCGAAGGGGGCTGGAATCAGCCCCAGCATTTT.

V gene TRBV4-1 combines with J gene TRBJ2-2, with 11 bases identical to TRBD1. The CDR3 is 17 residues long. Germline trimming cut 2 bases from V and 7 bases from J; bases unmatched to any gene: 9. The V gene's germline CDR1 is MGHRA and CDR2 YSYEKL. The chain's CDR3 is CASSQRDGQGAFGELFF. In DNA, the CDR3 is TGCGCCAGCAGCCAAAGAGACGGACAGGGGGCATTCGGGGAGCTGTTTTTT.

The chain joins TRBV7-9 to TRBJ2-3; possible D gene TRBD2, 6 bases. V lost 5 bases to trimming and J lost 0 bases, with 18 bases between them. The length of the CDR3 is 17 residues. Germline CDR1 SEHNR, CDR2 FQNEAQ (reference sequence). CDR3 amino acids: CASSPSPGGPSTDTQYF. The CDR3 nucleotides are TGTGCCAGCAGCCCCAGCCCCGGGGGACCAAGCACAGATACGCAGTATTTT.

CDR3 in DNA: TGTGCCACCAGCAGAGATCCCAGCGGATATTCACCCCTCCACTTT. Translated: CATSRDPSGYSPLHF. The chain combines TRBV15 with TRBJ1-6, with D uncertain. With 0 bases removed from V and 8 bases from J, the gap between germline ends came to 11 bases. The germline V gene has CDR1 LNHNV and CDR2 YYDKDF (reference sequence). This CDR3 is 15 amino acids long.

The rearrangement links TRBV7-9 to TRBJ2-7; TRBD1 matches at 8 bases. The CDR3 runs to 15 residues. Trimming cost V 1 base and J 4 bases; bases outside gene matches: 6. CDR1 and CDR2 (germline): SEHNR, FQNEAQ (reference sequence). CDR3 loop: CASSLEQGGGYEQYF. The CDR3 DNA reads as TGTGCCAGCAGCTTAGAACAGGGGGGTGGTTACGAGCAGTACTTC.

J is TRBJ2-6 and V is TRBV13, with 7 bases lining up with TRBD1. CDR3 size: 20 residues. Germline CDR1 reads PRHDT; CDR2 reads FYEKMQ (reference sequence). V lost 5 bases, J lost 0 bases, and 16 bases stayed unmatched. CDR3 DNA sequence: TGTGCCAGCAGCCCGAGAAGGGACAGCCCACTTAACTCTGGGGCCAACGTCCTGACTTTC. Translation gives CASSPRRDSPLNSGANVLTF.

The chain couples TRBV5-5 to TRBJ2-7, with 11 bases aligning to TRBD2. V shed 0 bases and J 2 bases; nucleotides not matched to a gene: 1. The CDR3 contains 15 residues. Germline CDR1 is SGHKS and CDR2 is YYEKEE (reference sequence). The chain's CDR3 is CASSLGLAGTYEQYF. The CDR3 coding sequence is TGTGCCAGCAGCTTGGGACTAGCGGGAACCTACGAGCAGTACTTC.

The chain uses TRBV5-1 and TRBJ2-3; D uncertain. V was clipped by 2 bases and J by 2 bases, with 12 bases between them. CDR1 is SGHRS, CDR2 YFSETQ, per germline. The CDR3 runs 15 residues. CDR3 bases: TGCGCCAGCAGCTTCGTAAAATCCTTCACAGATACGCAGTATTTT. Translated: CASSFVKSFTDTQYF.

This sequence joins TRBV3-1 (or the pseudogene TRBV3-2) and TRBJ1-2; D unresolved. V lost 1 base to trimming and J lost 1 base, with 7 bases between them. Germline V CDR1 and CDR2: LGHDT, YNNKEL (reference sequence). The CDR3 is 14 amino acids. In nucleotides, the CDR3 is TGTGCCAGCAGCCAAGGACACTTTAACTATGGCTACACCTTC. It encodes CASSQGHFNYGYTF.

The chain links TRBV5-1 to TRBJ2-5; D possibly corresponds to TRBD1 (6 bases). Germline CDR1 reads SGHRS; CDR2 reads YFSETQ. V was trimmed by 1 base and J by 1 base, leaving 11 bases between them. CDR3 length equals 15 residues. The CDR3 protein is CASSLPQGPQETQYF. The CDR3 nucleotides read TGCGCCAGCAGCTTGCCACAGGGCCCCCAAGAGACCCAGTACTTC.

The V and J genes are TRBV7-9 and TRBJ1-1, with 8 bases fitting TRBD1. This CDR3 comprises 16 residues. J lost 1 base, V lost 1 base, and 5 bases had no gene match. CDR1 and CDR2 (germline): SEHNR, FQNEAQ (reference sequence). In nucleotides, the CDR3 is TGTGCCAGCAGCTTAGTCCTAGGGACAGGGAACACTGAAGCTTTCTTT. This translates into CASSLVLGTGNTEAFF.

This chain joins TRBV13 and TRBJ1-1; TRBD1 aligns across 11 bases. Germline V lookup: CDR1 PRHDT, CDR2 FYEKMQ (reference sequence). Unmatched junction bases numbered 6, after V lost 5 bases and J lost 7 bases. The CDR3 contains 14 residues. The CDR3 sequence: CASSRRDRGVEAFF. The CDR3 DNA reads as TGTGCCAGCAGCAGGAGGGACAGGGGGGTTGAAGCTTTCTTT.